This TCR beta chain was retrieved from a study of T cell responses to AZD1222 COVID-19 vaccine (dated by TCRdb to 2020 to 2022). Regarding the complete study: TCR sequencing was performed for 230 to 250 trial participants, of whom around 200 were given two doses of AZD1222 and some 25 were given two doses of MenACWY control vaccine. Trial participants were enrolled by age into subgroups of 18-55, 56-69 and 70-plus years, and around 150, 28 and 57 TCR-sequenced participants, respectively, were included in these subgroups.

The CDR3 runs 11 amino acids, cysteine and phenylalanine included. CDR3 DNA only is kept here, 33 bases in frame from base 1. The trim is 5 bases for V and 2 bases for J, with a gap of 7 bases between the germline ends. CDR1 and CDR2 are read off the germline V gene (reference sequence) as GTSNPN and SVGIG. What the work shows at the level of the full study, not this receptor alone: After two AZD1222 doses, spike-specific TCR breadth and depth were significantly higher than at day 0 and than in MenACWY recipients. Reportedly, almost half of the unique spike-specific TCRs recognized epitopes lying outside the regions that are mutated in the B.1.351 and B.1.1.7 variants. Because no day 14 peak-response samples were available, the repertoires could be characterized only after the peak T cell response. Most participants were white British and females outnumbered males, and the authors suggested that clonal diversity may have been underestimated. The 56-69-year group was small, and its depth increase did not reach significance, likely because of low power. The whole spike protein was spanned by vaccine-associated CD4 TCRs, and dominant responses were seen in regions 160-218 and 743-854. Only five or six AZD1222 recipients were SARS-CoV-2 seropositive at baseline, limiting conclusions about previously exposed vaccinees.

As regards this clone: Its antigen remains unidentified. Per-base qualities were not stored, and no clone one base away is much larger.

The CDR3 regions of human TCRbeta chains were analyzed by immunosequencing. Turning to the authors' computational methods: TCRs in the repertoires were compared against a reference library of SARS-CoV-2-specific TCRs that had been generated with the MIRA antigen-specificity platform. Breadth meant the fraction of unique TCRs that were SARS-CoV-2-associated, whereas depth meant the fraction of total T cells that were SARS-CoV-2-associated. Using the MIRA data, each spike-specific TCR was assigned both to the spike region to which the TCR was reactive and to a CD4 or CD8 class. Log10-transformed breadth and depth values were compared by one-way ANOVA with Sidak's multiple comparisons tests. TCRdb holds this immuneACCESS table with in-frame rearrangements only. Some clones are missing; in checked studies, unresolved V genes explain under half, and the rest has no known cause. The V and J calls and clone size were taken over from that table, and D and trimming were inferred from the DNA. This sample is represented by 150,000 to 200,000 clones; 85% to 95% of them were singletons. The ten largest account for approximately 4.6% of the sample.

The time point label of this sample denotes: about 28 days (+/-7) after the second vaccine dose. Because spike-specific TCR depth and breadth did not differ between the two schedules, AZD1222 recipients who got a second dose at roughly 4 weeks were pooled with those who got a second dose at roughly 12 weeks. The vaccinee samples were drawn from two UK trials, COV001 and COV002, one of which was a single-blind randomized controlled phase 2/3 trial testing AZD1222 (ChAdOx1 nCoV-19) in healthy adults. For TCRbeta chain sequencing, PBMC samples from trial participants were taken at day 0 and at day 28 after the second dose.

The sample in question was peripheral blood, obtained 28 days after the second AZD1222 dose. Rearrangement joined TRBV30 to TRBJ2-7; no confident D gene assignment can be made. The clonotype comes from an adult who received the AZD1222 COVID-19 vaccine. In nucleotide form, the sequence is TGTGCCTGGGAGACAACCTACGAGCAGTACTTC. Its coded protein is CAWETTYEQYF.